This passage covers 9 T cell receptor beta chains from one sample sequenced in a study of blood T cell repertoires in COVID-19. Assay used: immunoSEQ multiplex PCR; TCRdb lists only in-frame clones, some missing. Of 180,000 or so clones in the sample, approximately 84% were seen once. The specimen sequenced was peripheral blood. All receptors derive from a man aged 35 to 55 who had recovered from COVID-19.

This chain links TRBV9 with TRBJ1-3; the match to TRBD1 covers 7 bases. The V gene end was trimmed by 3 bases and the J gene end by 0 bases; junction bases not matched to a gene: 3. The CDR3 contains 15 residues. Germline CDR1 and CDR2: SGDLS and YYNGEE. Here the CDR3 reads CASSDRGPSGNTIYF. In DNA, the CDR3 is TGTGCCAGCAGCGACAGGGGCCCCTCTGGAAACACCATATATTTT.

The chain couples TRBV30 to TRBJ1-2; D might be TRBD1 (5 bases). CDR1 and CDR2 from the germline V gene are GTSNPN and SVGIG (reference sequence). The CDR3 is made up of 13 amino acids. The germline V and J ends were trimmed by 4 bases and 3 bases, with 12 bases remaining between them. This chain's CDR3 is CAWNDRTDYGYTF. The CDR3 DNA reads TGTGCCTGGAATGACAGAACGGACTATGGCTACACCTTC.

This chain links TRBV7-8 with TRBJ1-2; 7 bases are a match to TRBD1. V trimming: 6 bases; J trimming: 1 base; junction bases outside the gene matches: 11. From germline, CDR1 is SGHVS and CDR2 FQNEAQ. The CDR3 has 16 amino acids. The CDR3 loop is CASSLQTGRSNYGYTF. The CDR3 coding sequence is TGTGCCAGCAGTCTACAGACAGGGCGGAGTAACTATGGCTACACCTTC.

V is TRBV5-3 and J is TRBJ1-5; 8 bases fit TRBD1. TRBV5-3 is marked as an open reading frame, function uncertain. With 4 bases clipped from V and 4 bases from J, the junction kept 10 bases outside the gene matches. This CDR3 has 16 amino acids. CDR3 protein: CARSQRQGTTNQPQHF. The DNA for the CDR3 is TGTGCCAGAAGCCAAAGACAGGGGACGACTAATCAGCCCCAGCATTTT.

The chain employs TRBV11-2 and TRBJ2-7, with 7 bases fitting TRBD1. The CDR3 covers 15 residues. The germline gives CDR1 SGHAT, CDR2 FQNNGV. J lost 5 bases, V lost 3 bases, and 10 bases had no gene match. This CDR3 is CASSFLRDRRHEQYF. CDR3 nucleotides: TGTGCCAGCAGCTTCCTCCGGGACAGACGCCACGAGCAGTACTTC.

The chain links TRBV28 to TRBJ2-7; TRBD2 agrees at 8 bases. V gave up 2 bases and J gave up 0 bases; unmatched junction bases: 3. Germline CDR1 reads MDHEN; CDR2 reads SYDVKM. The CDR3 totals 15 residues. Written as DNA, the CDR3 is TGTGCCAGCAGTTTACGGCGGGAGGTCTCCTACGAGCAGTACTTC. Protein: CASSLRREVSYEQYF. Looking up the rest from reference TRBV28 and TRBJ2-7 gives the full variable domain: DVKVTQSSRYLVKRTGEKVFLECVQDMDHENMFWYRQDPGLGLRLIYFSYDVKMKEKGDIPEGYSVSREKKERFSLILESASTNQTSMYLCASSLRREVSYEQYFGPGTRLTVT.

This chain uses TRBV7-9 with TRBJ2-5; the match to TRBD2 covers 8 bases. V trimming: 7 bases; J trimming: 5 bases; junction bases outside the gene matches: 12. The germline V gene encodes CDR1 SEHNR and CDR2 FQNEAQ (reference sequence). The CDR3 contains 15 residues. The CDR3 spells CASNDPAGVGETQYF. The DNA of the CDR3 is TGTGCCAGCAACGACCCAGCGGGAGTAGGGGAGACCCAGTACTTC.

The V gene is TRBV4-2, the J gene TRBJ2-7, with TRBD1 matching over 8 bases. The CDR3 runs 13 residues. V lost 3 bases, J lost 4 bases, and 2 bases stayed unmatched. Germline loops: CDR1 LGHNA, CDR2 YNFKEQ. CDR3 in DNA: TGTGCCAGCAGCCACGGACAGGGATACGAGCAGTACTTC. This gives the protein CASSHGQGYEQYF.

The chain employs TRBV6-5 and TRBJ2-3; possibly TRBD1 for D (6 bases). V shed 8 bases and J shed 5 bases, with 17 bases lying between them. Germline CDR1 is MNHEY and CDR2 is SVGAGI. This CDR3 is 14 amino acids long. The CDR3 nucleotides read TGTGCCAGCGGCCTACAGGGCGCCGAAGATACGCAGTATTTT. Residues: CASGLQGAEDTQYF.